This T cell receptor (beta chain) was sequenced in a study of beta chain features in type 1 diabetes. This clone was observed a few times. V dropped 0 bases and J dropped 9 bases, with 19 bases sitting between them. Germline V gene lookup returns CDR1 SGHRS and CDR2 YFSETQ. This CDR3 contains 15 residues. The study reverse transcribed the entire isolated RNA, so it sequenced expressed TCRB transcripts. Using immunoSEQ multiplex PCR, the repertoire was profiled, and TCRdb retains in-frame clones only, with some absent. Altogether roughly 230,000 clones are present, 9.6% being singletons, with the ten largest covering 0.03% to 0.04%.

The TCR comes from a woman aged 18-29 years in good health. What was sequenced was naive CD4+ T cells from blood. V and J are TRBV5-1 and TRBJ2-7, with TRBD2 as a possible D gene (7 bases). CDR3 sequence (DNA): TGCGCCAGCAGCTTGGTAGGGGGGGCACCGCAATGGCAGTACTTC. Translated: CASSLVGGAPQWQYF.